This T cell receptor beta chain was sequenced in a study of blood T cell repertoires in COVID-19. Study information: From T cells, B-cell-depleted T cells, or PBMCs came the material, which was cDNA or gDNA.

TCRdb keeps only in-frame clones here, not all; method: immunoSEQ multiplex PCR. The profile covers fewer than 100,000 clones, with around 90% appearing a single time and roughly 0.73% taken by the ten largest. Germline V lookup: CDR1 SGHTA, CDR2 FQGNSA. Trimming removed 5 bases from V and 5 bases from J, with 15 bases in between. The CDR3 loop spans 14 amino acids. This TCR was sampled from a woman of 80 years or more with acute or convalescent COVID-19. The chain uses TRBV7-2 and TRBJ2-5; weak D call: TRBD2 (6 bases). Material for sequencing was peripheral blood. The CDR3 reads CASSPYRAGETQYF. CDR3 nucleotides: TGTGCCAGCAGCCCCTATAGGGCGGGGGAGACCCAGTACTTC.